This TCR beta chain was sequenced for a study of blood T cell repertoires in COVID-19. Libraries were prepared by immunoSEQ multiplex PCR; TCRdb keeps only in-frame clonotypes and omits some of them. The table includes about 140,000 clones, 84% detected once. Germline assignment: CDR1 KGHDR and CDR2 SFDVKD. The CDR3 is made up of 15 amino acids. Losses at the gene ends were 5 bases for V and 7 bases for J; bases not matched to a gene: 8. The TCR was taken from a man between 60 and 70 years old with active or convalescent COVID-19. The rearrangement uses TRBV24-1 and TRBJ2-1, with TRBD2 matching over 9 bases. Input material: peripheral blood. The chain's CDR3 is CATSGLAGSSNEQFF. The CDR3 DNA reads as TGTGCCACCAGTGGTCTAGCGGGATCGTCGAATGAGCAGTTCTTC.